The 17 T cell receptor beta chains below were found in one sample sequenced in a study of OX40 agonist ivuxolimab in advanced cancers. Method: immunoSEQ multiplex PCR; TCRdb's copy keeps in-frame clones and lacks some. Of tens of thousands of clones in the sample, 84% are singletons; the top ten hold over 15%. Sequencing used CD4+ or CD8+ T cells sorted from blood, obtained in a trial of the OX40 agonist ivuxolimab. The receptors derive from an adult with an advanced solid tumor such as melanoma, head and neck, liver or kidney cancer.

The rearrangement links TRBV6-6 to TRBJ2-1; TRBD1 matches 9 bases. The CDR3 is 14 residues long. The germline V gene has CDR1 MNHNY and CDR2 SVGAGI (reference sequence). With V trimmed by 8 bases and J by 6 bases, 8 bases remained unmatched. CDR3 in DNA: TGTGCCAGCCCGCGGGGACAGGGCATCAATGAGCAGTTCTTC. Protein: CASPRGQGINEQFF.

The V call is TRBV7-2, the J call TRBJ2-5; possibly TRBD1 for D (5 bases). The V end lost 7 bases, the J end lost 1 base, and 13 bases lay between the germline ends. CDR3 length: 14 residues. Germline CDR1 and CDR2: SGHTA and FQGNSA. In nucleotides, the CDR3 is TGTGCCAGCATCCAAGACAGACTCCAAGAGACCCAGTACTTC. Amino acids: CASIQDRLQETQYF.

The chain combines TRBV5-5 with TRBJ1-1; D unclear. Trimming took off 0 bases at V and 3 bases at J, with 6 bases between the two ends. The germline gives CDR1 SGHKS, CDR2 YYEKEE (reference sequence). The CDR3 has 13 residues. This CDR3 reads CASSLGRYTEAFF. CDR3 DNA: TGTGCCAGCAGCTTGGGCCGTTACACTGAAGCTTTCTTT.

This clone was seen only once. The rearrangement links TRBV28 to TRBJ1-1; 8 positions agree with TRBD1. CDR1 and CDR2 from the germline V gene are MDHEN and SYDVKM. V shed 4 bases and J 1 base; nucleotides not matched to a gene: 2. The CDR3 has 14 amino acids. The CDR3 here is CASSYRGRNTEAFF. CDR3 in DNA: TGTGCCAGCAGTTACAGGGGGAGGAACACTGAAGCTTTCTTT. The complete variable domain, with remaining parts taken from reference TRBV28 and TRBJ1-1, reads DVKVTQSSRYLVKRTGEKVFLECVQDMDHENMFWYRQDPGLGLRLIYFSYDVKMKEKGDIPEGYSVSREKKERFSLILESASTNQTSMYLCASSYRGRNTEAFFGQGTRLTVV.

The gene calls are TRBV28 and TRBJ2-1; 8 nucleotides line up with TRBD2. V lost 6 bases and J lost 4; bases outside the gene matches: 2. The CDR3 covers 13 residues. The germline V gene encodes CDR1 MDHEN and CDR2 SYDVKM. The CDR3 DNA follows: TGTGCCAGCAGAACTAGCGGTTACAATGAGCAGTTCTTC. As protein: CASRTSGYNEQFF.

J is TRBJ2-1 and V is TRBV13; 13 nucleotides line up with TRBD2. Per germline, CDR1 PRHDT and CDR2 FYEKMQ (reference sequence). The CDR3 sequence is 16 residues long. Trimming took 5 bases from V and 6 from J; bases not matched to a gene: 7. CDR3 coding DNA: TGTGCCAGCAGCCCGCCGGGACTAGCGGGATCCAATGAGCAGTTCTTC. Residues: CASSPPGLAGSNEQFF.

This CDR3 reads CASSLGGQNYGYTF. DNA of the CDR3: TGTGCCAGCAGCTTAGGTGGCCAGAACTATGGCTACACCTTC. The V and J genes are TRBV7-2 and TRBJ1-2; D is ambiguous. Germline V gene sequence: CDR1 SGHTA, CDR2 FQGNSA. V lost 1 base and J lost 2, with 8 bases in between. This CDR3 spans 14 amino acids. Full variable domain (outside the CDR3, taken from reference TRBV7-2 and TRBJ1-2): GAGVSQSPSNKVTEKGKDVELRCDPISGHTALYWYRQSLGQGLEFLIYFQGNSAPDKSGLPSDRFSAERTGGSVSTLTIQRTQQEDSAVYLCASSLGGQNYGYTFGSGTRLTVV.

The rearrangement links TRBV15 to TRBJ2-1, with D perhaps TRBD1 or TRBD2 (5 bases each). V lost 8 bases and J lost 2, with 10 bases in between. Germline V gene lookup returns CDR1 LNHNV and CDR2 YYDKDF (reference sequence). The CDR3 extends over 13 amino acids. The CDR3 region is CATEPGPYNEQFF. Here the CDR3 DNA reads TGTGCCACCGAACCGGGACCCTACAATGAGCAGTTCTTC. Filled out from reference TRBV15 and TRBJ2-1, the complete variable domain reads DAMVIQNPRYQVTQFGKPVTLSCSQTLNHNVMYWYQQKSSQAPKLLFHYYDKDFNNEADTPDNFQSRRPNTSFCFLDIRSPGLGDTAMYLCATEPGPYNEQFFGPGTRLTVL.

This sequence joins TRBV5-1 and TRBJ2-1; D perhaps matches TRBD1 (5 bases). The V gene lost 3 bases and the J gene lost 3 bases, with 10 bases spanning the gap. This CDR3 has 14 amino acids. CDR1 is SGHRS, CDR2 YFSETQ, per germline. In DNA form, the CDR3 reads TGCGCCAGCAGCTCGTGGACATTCTACAATGAGCAGTTCTTC. This sequence encodes CASSSWTFYNEQFF. The full variable domain, its missing parts supplied by reference TRBV5-1 and TRBJ2-1, is KAGVTQTPRYLIKTRGQQVTLSCSPISGHRSVSWYQQTPGQGLQFLFEYFSETQRNKGNFPGRFSGRQFSNSRSEMNVSTLELGDSALYLCASSSWTFYNEQFFGPGTRLTVL.

The genes are TRBV28 and TRBJ2-5; D gene ambiguous. This CDR3 contains 15 residues. V lost 6 bases and J lost 4, with 18 bases in between. Germline CDR1 is MDHEN and CDR2 is SYDVKM. In DNA form, the CDR3 reads TGTGCCAGCAGCCCCTCCACTCCTGCACGAGAGACCCAGTACTTC. The encoded protein is CASSPSTPARETQYF. The whole variable domain, remainder taken from reference TRBV28 and TRBJ2-5, is DVKVTQSSRYLVKRTGEKVFLECVQDMDHENMFWYRQDPGLGLRLIYFSYDVKMKEKGDIPEGYSVSREKKERFSLILESASTNQTSMYLCASSPSTPARETQYFGPGTRLLVL.

This chain uses TRBV28 with TRBJ2-2; D is unresolved. The V gene's germline CDR1 is MDHEN and CDR2 SYDVKM. Trimming cost V 3 bases and J 5 bases, with 7 bases left between them. This CDR3 has 13 amino acids. DNA for the CDR3: TGTGCCAGCAGTTTTCCGCTAACCGGGGAGCTGTTTTTT. It encodes CASSFPLTGELFF.

As DNA, the CDR3 is TGTGCCAGCAGTTTATCTCGGGGGTCCTATGGCTACACCTTC. Translated, it gives CASSLSRGSYGYTF. The chain employs TRBV28 and TRBJ1-2, with a possible D match to TRBD1 (5 bases). V was pared by 1 base and J by 4 bases, with 10 bases between. The CDR3 is 14 residues long. CDR1 and CDR2 from the germline V gene are MDHEN and SYDVKM.

V and J are TRBV19 and TRBJ1-4; no clear D. V lost 3 bases and J lost 0, with 11 bases in between. Germline V gene lookup returns CDR1 LNHDA and CDR2 SQIVND (reference sequence). CDR3 length: 16 residues. DNA for the CDR3: TGTGCCAGTAGTATTCCCTACCTTGCAACTAATGAAAAACTGTTTTTT. The encoded protein is CASSIPYLATNEKLFF.

The genes are TRBV15 and TRBJ2-3; D ambiguous. V was pared by 0 bases and J by 3 bases, with 4 bases between. Germline V gene data show CDR1 as LNHNV and CDR2 as YYDKDF (reference sequence). The CDR3 runs 13 residues. CDR3 in amino acids: CATSRDMTDTQYF. CDR3 in DNA: TGTGCCACCAGCAGAGATATGACAGATACGCAGTATTTT.

The CDR3: CASSSGPKGGITEAFF. Written as DNA, the CDR3 is TGTGCCAGCAGCTCGGGTCCGAAGGGGGGGATCACTGAAGCTTTCTTT. The V and J genes are TRBV5-6 and TRBJ1-1; a possible D gene is TRBD1 (6 bases). Per germline, CDR1 SGHDT and CDR2 YYEEEE. Trimming took off 3 bases at V and 4 bases at J, with 19 bases between the two ends. The CDR3 spans 16 residues.

The chain combines TRBV13 with TRBJ1-2, with 9 bases aligning to TRBD1. Unmatched junction bases numbered 4, after V lost 5 bases and J lost 3 bases. The germline V gene encodes CDR1 PRHDT and CDR2 FYEKMQ (reference sequence). The CDR3 is 14 residues long. The CDR3 bases are TGTGCCAGCAGCCACCGGACAGGGGACTATGGCTACACCTTC. This sequence encodes CASSHRTGDYGYTF.

This clone was seen only once. The chain has TRBV6-5 and TRBJ1-2, with TRBD1 as a possible D gene (6 bases). The CDR3 sequence is 13 residues long. Trimming took off 6 bases at V and 2 bases at J, with 10 bases between the two ends. Germline V gene lookup returns CDR1 MNHEY and CDR2 SVGAGI. CDR3 protein: CASSYTGNYGYTF. The CDR3 DNA is TGTGCCAGCAGCTACACAGGGAACTATGGCTACACCTTC.